The 23 T cell receptor beta chains below all came from one sample that was sequenced in a study of blood T cell repertoires in COVID-19. TCRdb's copy holds only in-frame clones and misses some; the assay was immunoSEQ multiplex PCR. The table includes 85,000 to 130,000 clones, around 90% detected once. Sequencing was done on a sample of peripheral blood. Every receptor here comes from a woman aged 60-75 years with acute or convalescent COVID-19.

This chain connects TRBV15 to TRBJ2-6; 8 bases agree with TRBD2. Germline lookup yields CDR1 LNHNV and CDR2 YYDKDF (reference sequence). J gave up 1 base and V 0 bases, and 8 bases lay outside the gene matches. The CDR3 extends over 19 amino acids. The CDR3 region has the DNA TGTGCCACCAGCAGAGAAGGCGGGGGGCTAGGTTCTGGGGCCAACGTCCTGACTTTC. Encoded protein: CATSREGGGLGSGANVLTF.

The chain links TRBV9 to TRBJ2-7, with 8 positions matching TRBD1. This CDR3 is built from 17 residues. Germline-derived CDR1 and CDR2 are SGDLS and YYNGEE. The J segment lost 2 bases and the V segment lost 2 bases, leaving 12 bases of the junction unmatched. CDR3 in DNA: TGTGCCAGCAGCGTCCTTCTCCGGGACAGGTCCCCCTACGAGCAGTACTTC. This translates into CASSVLLRDRSPYEQYF. The variable domain in full, completed from reference TRBV9 and TRBJ2-7, reads DSGVTQTPKHLITATGQRVTLRCSPRSGDLSVYWYQQSLDQGLQFLIQYYNGEERAKGNILERFSAQQFPDLHSELNLSSLELGDSALYFCASSVLLRDRSPYEQYFGPGTRLTVT.

The gene calls are TRBV3-1 (or the pseudogene TRBV3-2) and TRBJ2-1, with TRBD1 matching over 8 bases. V shed 4 bases and J 10 bases; nucleotides not matched to a gene: 6. Germline V CDR1 and CDR2: LGHDT, YNNKEL (reference sequence). The CDR3 length is 13 residues. The CDR3 loop is CASSPPDRGEQFF. The CDR3 region has the DNA TGTGCCAGCAGCCCGCCAGACAGGGGAGAGCAGTTCTTC.

This clone has more than one count but fewer than ten. The chain employs TRBV28 and TRBJ1-5; D is possibly TRBD1 (6 bases). Per the germline V gene, CDR1 is MDHEN and CDR2 is SYDVKM. The V end lost 0 bases, the J end lost 0 bases, and 15 bases lay between the germline ends. CDR3 size: 18 residues. The CDR3 DNA sequence: TGTGCCAGCAGTTTATGGGGCTGGGGGCAGGGTAGCAATCAGCCCCAGCATTTT. Translated: CASSLWGWGQGSNQPQHF.

This chain's CDR3 is CASSQVGRPDEKLFF. CDR3 sequence (DNA): TGTGCCAGCAGCCAAGTGGGGCGGCCCGATGAAAAACTGTTTTTT. This sequence joins TRBV3-1 (or the pseudogene TRBV3-2) and TRBJ1-4; D possibly corresponds to TRBD1 (5 bases). Trimming removed 1 base from V and 6 bases from J, with 12 bases in between. CDR1 is LGHDT and CDR2 is YNNKEL in the germline V gene (reference sequence). The CDR3 covers 15 residues.

As concerns this clone: The junction departs from germline at one end; a sequencing error may be responsible. V is TRBV9 and J is TRBJ1-2, with D unclear. The CDR3 consists of 14 residues. In germline, CDR1 is SGDLS, CDR2 YYNGEE. The CDR3 DNA follows: TGTGCCAGCAGCGTAGCACCGCGTAACTATGGCTGCACCTTC. Its translation is CASSVAPRNYGCTF.

The V call is TRBV19, the J call TRBJ1-1, with D possibly being TRBD1 (5 bases). Looked up from germline, CDR1 is LNHDA and CDR2 is SQIVND (reference sequence). This CDR3 contains 15 residues. V was shortened by 4 bases and J by 4 bases, with 16 bases between the two germline ends. The CDR3 spells CASSTPAGGVTEAFF. The CDR3 region has the DNA TGTGCCAGTAGTACCCCAGCGGGGGGGGTCACTGAAGCTTTCTTT.

This clone appeared a few times. The chain joins TRBV29-1 to TRBJ2-1; tentatively, D is TRBD2 (5 bases). This CDR3 spans 14 amino acids. Germline assignment: CDR1 SQVTM and CDR2 ANQGSEA. V was cut by 7 bases and J by 3 bases, with 16 bases left in between. The CDR3 spells CSAQPTGIYNEQFF. CDR3 in DNA: TGCAGCGCTCAACCTACGGGGATCTACAATGAGCAGTTCTTC.

This chain uses TRBV7-2 with TRBJ2-1; 9 nucleotides line up with TRBD2. Germline assignment: CDR1 SGHTA and CDR2 FQGNSA. The length of the CDR3 is 16 residues. With V trimmed by 3 bases and J by 5 bases, 8 bases remained unmatched. CDR3 in DNA: TGTGCCAGCAGCTTGGTTAGCGGGAGTTGGGACAATGAGCAGTTCTTC. Translating it yields CASSLVSGSWDNEQFF.

The chain links TRBV20-1 to TRBJ2-1; 8 positions match TRBD2. CDR1 and CDR2 (germline): DFQATT, SNEGSKA (reference sequence). The junction had 8 bases not matched to a gene; V was cut back by 3 bases and J by 7 bases. The CDR3 spans 14 residues. CDR3 sequence (DNA): TGCAGTGCTAGTGTCGGGAGGGCTGGGAATGAGCAGTTCTTC. Translation gives CSASVGRAGNEQFF.

Only one count was recorded for this clone. V and J are TRBV3-1 (or the pseudogene TRBV3-2) and TRBJ1-2, with D possibly being TRBD1 (5 bases). The germline V gene has CDR1 LGHDT and CDR2 YNNKEL (reference sequence). This CDR3 comprises 12 residues. V was cut by 8 bases and J by 8 bases, with 15 bases left in between. The CDR3 DNA follows: TGTGCCAGCGGGGGGTCGGGAGAAGGCTACACCTTC. Translated, it gives CASGGSGEGYTF.

This sequence joins TRBV5-1 and TRBJ1-2, with D possibly being TRBD1 (5 bases). This CDR3 has 13 residues. Trimming pared 6 bases from V and 7 bases from J, leaving 16 bases between. The germline CDR1 and CDR2 sequences are SGHRS and YFSETQ. Here the CDR3 DNA reads TGCGCCAGCACCCCCCTGGGGGGGGGTGGCTACACCTTC. As protein: CASTPLGGGGYTF.

This chain links TRBV6-6 with TRBJ2-1; 9 bases are a match to TRBD2. The CDR3 consists of 16 residues. V lost 2 bases and J lost 6; bases outside the gene matches: 8. The germline V gene encodes CDR1 MNHNY and CDR2 SVGAGI (reference sequence). The chain's CDR3 is CASSYGLAGLGNEQFF. The CDR3 nucleotides are TGTGCCAGCAGTTACGGGCTAGCGGGACTAGGCAATGAGCAGTTCTTC.

The V gene is TRBV20-1, the J gene TRBJ1-1; perhaps TRBD1 as D (6 bases). Germline lookup yields CDR1 DFQATT and CDR2 SNEGSKA (reference sequence). The CDR3 is 13 residues long. Deletions cut 3 bases from V and 2 bases from J, with 10 bases between. The CDR3 loop is CSASDRRNTEAFF. For the CDR3, the DNA is TGCAGTGCTAGTGACAGGCGTAACACTGAAGCTTTCTTT.

The J gene is TRBJ2-1, the V gene TRBV11-2, with 8 bases identical to TRBD2. Germline values: CDR1 SGHAT, CDR2 FQNNGV. The trim removed 5 bases at V and 0 bases at J, leaving 9 bases unmatched. The CDR3 runs to 17 residues. CDR3 amino acids: CASSVGLARSSYNEQFF. The CDR3 coding sequence is TGTGCCAGCAGCGTCGGACTAGCCAGAAGCTCCTACAATGAGCAGTTCTTC.

The CDR3 spells CASSLGGDRGPLIGTDTQYF. CDR3 sequence (DNA): TGTGCCAGCAGCTTAGGTGGGGACAGGGGCCCCTTAATAGGCACAGATACGCAGTATTTT. This chain connects TRBV13 to TRBJ2-3; 10 bases are shared with TRBD1. V was pared by 0 bases and J by 1 base, with 13 bases of the junction left unmatched. Looked up from germline, CDR1 is PRHDT and CDR2 is FYEKMQ (reference sequence). The CDR3 is made up of 20 amino acids.

This chain joins TRBV6-5 and TRBJ1-2, with D possibly being TRBD1 (5 bases). The CDR3 is made up of 13 amino acids. Germline values: CDR1 MNHEY, CDR2 SVGAGI. The germline V and J ends were trimmed by 2 bases and 7 bases, with 11 bases remaining between them. This CDR3 reads CASSYGGEGGYTF. The CDR3 DNA reads as TGTGCCAGCAGTTACGGGGGGGAAGGTGGCTACACCTTC.

In its sample, this clone was seen a few times. This rearrangement joins TRBV7-8 to TRBJ2-2; D is unclear. The CDR3 has 14 residues. The ends were cut back, 6 bases at V and 6 bases at J, with 14 bases in the middle. Per germline, CDR1 SGHVS and CDR2 FQNEAQ. The CDR3 region is CASRSTASSGELFF. CDR3 coding DNA: TGTGCCAGCAGGTCCACAGCTTCCTCCGGGGAGCTGTTTTTT.

DNA for the CDR3: TGTGCCAGCAGCGTAAATCCGGGGGGGGAGACCCAGTACTTC. It yields the protein CASSVNPGGETQYF. The chain is built from TRBV9 and TRBJ2-5, with 8 bases aligning to TRBD2. This CDR3 has 14 amino acids. Trimming at V came to 1 base and at J to 5 bases, leaving 4 bases not matched to a gene. CDR1 is SGDLS, CDR2 YYNGEE, per germline.

This clone came up once. V is TRBV6-5 and J is TRBJ2-7; 9 nucleotides line up with TRBD1. Germline V gene lookup returns CDR1 MNHEY and CDR2 SVGAGI. The CDR3 contains 14 residues. The V gene end was trimmed by 6 bases and the J gene end by 5 bases; junction bases not matched to a gene: 8. The CDR3 nucleotides are TGTGCCAGCAGATGGGACAGGGCGACCGACGAGCAGTACTTC. This codes for CASRWDRATDEQYF.

The rearrangement joins TRBV3-1 (or the pseudogene TRBV3-2) to TRBJ1-1, with 9 bases aligning to TRBD1. This CDR3 is 14 amino acids long. Germline V gene data show CDR1 as LGHDT and CDR2 as YNNKEL (reference sequence). Germline trimming cut 4 bases from V and 6 bases from J; bases unmatched to any gene: 6. DNA for the CDR3: TGTGCCAGCAGCCCAGGACAGGGGTTCGCTGAAGCTTTCTTT. Translated, it gives CASSPGQGFAEAFF.

The chain links TRBV30 to TRBJ1-5; weak D call: TRBD1 (5 bases). The CDR3 loop spans 13 amino acids. V dropped 0 bases and J dropped 6 bases, with 9 bases sitting between them. The V gene's germline CDR1 is GTSNPN and CDR2 SVGIG (reference sequence). The CDR3 sequence is CAWSVQGVQPQHF. Written as DNA, the CDR3 is TGTGCCTGGAGTGTACAAGGGGTTCAGCCCCAGCATTTT.

The chain links TRBV7-2 to TRBJ2-6; TRBD1 aligns across 7 bases. Germline-derived CDR1 and CDR2 are SGHTA and FQGNSA. With V trimmed by 1 base and J by 4 bases, 13 bases remained unmatched. The CDR3 loop spans 19 amino acids. CDR3 DNA sequence: TGTGCCAGCAGCTTAGGTTGGGGACAGCGGTTGAGGGGGGCCAACGTCCTGACTTTC. Its protein product is CASSLGWGQRLRGANVLTF.